This is a list of T cell receptor beta chains from one sample in a study of cytomegalovirus exposure and HLA in healthy donors. Method: immunoSEQ multiplex PCR; TCRdb's copy keeps in-frame clones and lacks some. The table lists roughly 130,000 clones, 60% to 80% of them singletons. The sample was PBMCs. The receptor set was obtained from a woman aged 55-70 years in good health and CMV-seropositive. The CDR3 runs from the conserved cysteine through the conserved F or W. The order of the fields is D gene, clone size, V gene, CDR3 length, J gene, CDR3 DNA, CDR3 protein. The D gene is left open where the match is weak. Clone size, where shown, is once, few, many, or a class for clones that have expanded.

D gene: .; clone size: .; V gene: TRBV18; CDR3 length: 14; J gene: TRBJ1-5; CDR3 DNA: TGTGCCAGCTCACCGCACAGGTTCAATCAGCCCCAGCATTTT; CDR3 protein: CASSPHRFNQPQHF
D gene: .; clone size: .; V gene: TRBV19; CDR3 length: 14; J gene: TRBJ1-3; CDR3 DNA: TGTGCCAGTAGTTCGGACACCTCTCGAAACACCATATATTTT; CDR3 protein: CASSSDTSRNTIYF
D gene: TRBD2; clone size: .; V gene: TRBV9; CDR3 length: 18; J gene: TRBJ2-1; CDR3 DNA: TGTGCCAGCAGCGTACTCGGGACTAGCGGGGGCAGGCTCAATGAGCAGTTCTTC; CDR3 protein: CASSVLGTSGGRLNEQFF
D gene: .; clone size: .; V gene: TRBV6-5; CDR3 length: 12; J gene: TRBJ1-2; CDR3 DNA: TGTGCCAGCAACCCCCGGGGGGCCGGCTACACCTTC; CDR3 protein: CASNPRGAGYTF
D gene: TRBD2; clone size: .; V gene: TRBV15; CDR3 length: 16; J gene: TRBJ2-1; CDR3 DNA: TGTGCCACCAGCACGAAACTAGCGGGGGGGCCGTTCGAGCAGTTCTTC; CDR3 protein: CATSTKLAGGPFEQFF
D gene: .; clone size: .; V gene: TRBV6-1; CDR3 length: 13; J gene: TRBJ1-2; CDR3 DNA: TGTGCCAGCAGTGAGAACAGCATCTATGGCTACACCTTC; CDR3 protein: CASSENSIYGYTF
D gene: TRBD1; clone size: .; V gene: TRBV6-1; CDR3 length: 13; J gene: TRBJ2-7; CDR3 DNA: TGTGCCAGCAGCCGGACAGGGGGCGACGAGCAGTACTTC; CDR3 protein: CASSRTGGDEQYF
D gene: .; clone size: few; V gene: TRBV7-3; CDR3 length: 12; J gene: TRBJ2-3; CDR3 DNA: TGTGCCAGCAGCTTAGGAGGGAATACGCAGTATTTT; CDR3 protein: CASSLGGNTQYF
D gene: .; clone size: once; V gene: TRBV6-1; CDR3 length: 13; J gene: TRBJ1-2; CDR3 DNA: TGTGCCAGCAGTGCGTCAGGGTGGGATGGCTACACCTTC; CDR3 protein: CASSASGWDGYTF
D gene: .; clone size: .; V gene: TRBV5-6; CDR3 length: 11; J gene: TRBJ2-7; CDR3 DNA: TGTGCCAGCAGCTCCCCCAGCGAGCAGTACTTC; CDR3 protein: CASSSPSEQYF
D gene: TRBD1; clone size: .; V gene: TRBV5-4; CDR3 length: 13; J gene: TRBJ1-2; CDR3 DNA: TGTGCCAGCAGCAGGGACAGGGCTGAAGGCTACACCTTC; CDR3 protein: CASSRDRAEGYTF
D gene: .; clone size: .; V gene: TRBV15; CDR3 length: 16; J gene: TRBJ1-5; CDR3 DNA: TGTGCCACCAGCAGAGATCATAGGGGAGGGAATCAGCCCCAGCATTTT; CDR3 protein: CATSRDHRGGNQPQHF
D gene: .; clone size: few; V gene: TRBV6-1; CDR3 length: 14; J gene: TRBJ2-7; CDR3 DNA: TGTGCCAGCAGTTCAACAGAACTCCTTTACGAGCAGTACTTC; CDR3 protein: CASSSTELLYEQYF
D gene: TRBD1; clone size: .; V gene: TRBV6-5; CDR3 length: 15; J gene: TRBJ1-3; CDR3 DNA: TGTGCCAGCACCGAACAGGGGGCGTCCGGAAACACCATATATTTT; CDR3 protein: CASTEQGASGNTIYF
D gene: TRBD2; clone size: .; V gene: TRBV19; CDR3 length: 11; J gene: TRBJ2-1; CDR3 DNA: TGTGCCAGCTCACTAGCGGATGAGCAGTTCTTC; CDR3 protein: CASSLADEQFF
D gene: .; clone size: few; V gene: TRBV9; CDR3 length: 12; J gene: TRBJ2-1; CDR3 DNA: TGTGCCAGCAGCGATGAGGGGGAAGTGCAGTTCTTC; CDR3 protein: CASSDEGEVQFF
D gene: .; clone size: .; V gene: TRBV21-1; CDR3 length: 16; J gene: TRBJ1-4; CDR3 DNA: TGTGCCAGCAGCAAAGAGGACAGGGATAGGGGTGAAAAACTGTTTTTT; CDR3 protein: CASSKEDRDRGEKLFF
D gene: .; clone size: .; V gene: TRBV18; CDR3 length: 13; J gene: TRBJ1-1; CDR3 DNA: TGTGCCAGCTCACCACCGAGGGCCACTGAAGCTTTCTTT; CDR3 protein: CASSPPRATEAFF
D gene: TRBD1; clone size: .; V gene: TRBV6-4; CDR3 length: 16; J gene: TRBJ2-1; CDR3 DNA: TGTGCCAGCGCCGGGACAGCCGTTCGATTACCTAATGAGCAGTTCTTC; CDR3 protein: CASAGTAVRLPNEQFF
D gene: TRBD1; clone size: .; V gene: TRBV13; CDR3 length: 13; J gene: TRBJ1-2; CDR3 DNA: TGTGCCAGCGACAGGGGTCGGGCCTATGGCTACACCTTC; CDR3 protein: CASDRGRAYGYTF
D gene: .; clone size: .; V gene: TRBV19; CDR3 length: 16; J gene: TRBJ1-5; CDR3 DNA: TGTGCCAGTAGTCCACCTTTTGAGGGTAGCAATCAGCCCCAGCATTTT; CDR3 protein: CASSPPFEGSNQPQHF
D gene: .; clone size: .; V gene: TRBV6-1; CDR3 length: 17; J gene: TRBJ2-1; CDR3 DNA: TGTGCCAGCAGTGATGTGGCGGGGACAGTTTTTTACAATGAGCAGTTCTTC; CDR3 protein: CASSDVAGTVFYNEQFF
D gene: .; clone size: .; V gene: TRBV5-6; CDR3 length: 15; J gene: TRBJ1-6; CDR3 DNA: TGCGCCAGCAGCGCGGGGTCAATAACCGTTTCACCCCTCCACTTT; CDR3 protein: CASSAGSITVSPLHF
D gene: TRBD1; clone size: few; V gene: TRBV7-8; CDR3 length: 14; J gene: TRBJ2-5; CDR3 DNA: TGTGCCAGCAGCTTCCGGGACAGACTTGAGACCCAGTACTTC; CDR3 protein: CASSFRDRLETQYF
D gene: TRBD1; clone size: .; V gene: TRBV5-1; CDR3 length: 14; J gene: TRBJ2-3; CDR3 DNA: TGCGCCAGCAGCCCCGGACAGGGAACAGATACGCAGTATTTT; CDR3 protein: CASSPGQGTDTQYF
D gene: TRBD1; clone size: .; V gene: TRBV6-1; CDR3 length: 13; J gene: TRBJ2-7; CDR3 DNA: TGTGCCAGCAGTCGGGACAGGGGGGACGAGCAGTACTTC; CDR3 protein: CASSRDRGDEQYF
D gene: TRBD1; clone size: .; V gene: TRBV5-4; CDR3 length: 14; J gene: TRBJ2-7; CDR3 DNA: TGTGCCAGCACCCAACAGGGGGCACTCCACGAGCAGTACTTC; CDR3 protein: CASTQQGALHEQYF
D gene: .; clone size: .; V gene: TRBV18; CDR3 length: 16; J gene: TRBJ2-3; CDR3 DNA: TGTGCCAGCTCACCACCTAATGGGGGGAGCACAGATACGCAGTATTTT; CDR3 protein: CASSPPNGGSTDTQYF
D gene: .; clone size: .; V gene: TRBV20-1; CDR3 length: 11; J gene: TRBJ2-5; CDR3 DNA: TGCAGTGCTAGACCTCCGGAGACCCAGTACTTC; CDR3 protein: CSARPPETQYF
D gene: .; clone size: .; V gene: TRBV5-1; CDR3 length: 15; J gene: TRBJ1-2; CDR3 DNA: TGCGCCAGCAGCTTGGGTTCAGGCATCGTCTATGGCTACACCTTC; CDR3 protein: CASSLGSGIVYGYTF
D gene: .; clone size: .; V gene: TRBV18; CDR3 length: 16; J gene: TRBJ1-1; CDR3 DNA: TGTGCCAGCTCCCCACCCGTGGGGCCCATGAACACTGAAGCTTTCTTT; CDR3 protein: CASSPPVGPMNTEAFF
D gene: .; clone size: once; V gene: TRBV9; CDR3 length: 17; J gene: TRBJ1-2; CDR3 DNA: TGTGCCTGCAGCGTAGCGGCCCCACAGCTTTCAAACTATGGCTACACCTTC; CDR3 protein: CACSVAAPQLSNYGYTF
D gene: TRBD1; clone size: .; V gene: TRBV29-1; CDR3 length: 13; J gene: TRBJ2-7; CDR3 DNA: TGCAGCGTGGCGGACAGGGTCTCCTACGAGCAGTACTTC; CDR3 protein: CSVADRVSYEQYF
D gene: .; clone size: .; V gene: TRBV5-1; CDR3 length: 13; J gene: TRBJ1-2; CDR3 DNA: TGCGCCAGCCGAGACAGTGCTCCTTATGGCTACACCTTC; CDR3 protein: CASRDSAPYGYTF
D gene: TRBD1; clone size: .; V gene: TRBV6-1; CDR3 length: 14; J gene: TRBJ1-1; CDR3 DNA: TGTGCCAGCACCGCTTCTACGGGACAGGGGGGAGCTTTCTTT; CDR3 protein: CASTASTGQGGAFF
D gene: .; clone size: .; V gene: TRBV7-9; CDR3 length: 14; J gene: TRBJ1-1; CDR3 DNA: TGTGCCAGCAGCTTAGGGGGGCAGGTCACTGAAGCTTTCTTT; CDR3 protein: CASSLGGQVTEAFF
D gene: .; clone size: .; V gene: TRBV28; CDR3 length: 14; J gene: TRBJ1-1; CDR3 DNA: TGTGCCAGCAGTATACGCGCCGCTTTCACTGAAGCTTTCTTT; CDR3 protein: CASSIRAAFTEAFF
D gene: TRBD1; clone size: .; V gene: TRBV27; CDR3 length: 16; J gene: TRBJ2-5; CDR3 DNA: TGTGCCAGCAGTTTATCGGGACAGGGGCCCCAAGAGACCCAGTACTTC; CDR3 protein: CASSLSGQGPQETQYF
D gene: .; clone size: .; V gene: TRBV2; CDR3 length: 13; J gene: TRBJ1-6; CDR3 DNA: TGTGCCAGCGCGAGGGAATATAATTCACCCCTCCACTTT; CDR3 protein: CASAREYNSPLHF
D gene: .; clone size: .; V gene: TRBV6-5; CDR3 length: 16; J gene: TRBJ1-4; CDR3 DNA: TGTGCCAGCAGTTACTCGAGCGGCAGGGGAAATGAAAAACTGTTTTTT; CDR3 protein: CASSYSSGRGNEKLFF
D gene: .; clone size: .; V gene: TRBV29-1; CDR3 length: 13; J gene: TRBJ1-5; CDR3 DNA: TGCAGCGTCGCCGGGAATAGCAATCAGCCCCAGCATTTT; CDR3 protein: CSVAGNSNQPQHF
D gene: .; clone size: .; V gene: TRBV11-2; CDR3 length: 17; J gene: TRBJ2-2; CDR3 DNA: TGTGCCAGCAGCTTAACCGTTAGGACATCGAACACCGGGGAGCTGTTTTTT; CDR3 protein: CASSLTVRTSNTGELFF
D gene: TRBD1; clone size: .; V gene: TRBV5-1; CDR3 length: 17; J gene: TRBJ2-2; CDR3 DNA: TGCGCCAGCAGCTTAAGGACAGGGGATACGAACACCGGGGAGCTGTTTTTT; CDR3 protein: CASSLRTGDTNTGELFF
D gene: .; clone size: .; V gene: TRBV11-2; CDR3 length: 12; J gene: TRBJ1-1; CDR3 DNA: TGTGCCAGCAGCTTTTCCAGGGCTGAAGCTTTCTTT; CDR3 protein: CASSFSRAEAFF
D gene: TRBD1; clone size: .; V gene: TRBV5-6; CDR3 length: 16; J gene: TRBJ2-5; CDR3 DNA: TGTGCCAGCAGCTCGGCCGACAGGGGGTTGGAAGAGACCCAGTACTTC; CDR3 protein: CASSSADRGLEETQYF
D gene: .; clone size: .; V gene: TRBV2; CDR3 length: 16; J gene: TRBJ1-4; CDR3 DNA: TGTGCCAGCAGCCAAAGACAGGCCACAACTAATGAAAAACTGTTTTTT; CDR3 protein: CASSQRQATTNEKLFF
D gene: .; clone size: .; V gene: TRBV18; CDR3 length: 16; J gene: TRBJ1-6; CDR3 DNA: TGTGCCAGCTCACCAGCGGCAGGGCGTAACAATTCACCCCTCCACTTT; CDR3 protein: CASSPAAGRNNSPLHF
D gene: .; clone size: .; V gene: TRBV9; CDR3 length: 15; J gene: TRBJ2-1; CDR3 DNA: TGTGCCAGCAGCCCCCCCCCAGGCCCTATGAATGAGCAGTTCTTC; CDR3 protein: CASSPPPGPMNEQFF
D gene: .; clone size: .; V gene: TRBV11-2; CDR3 length: 13; J gene: TRBJ1-1; CDR3 DNA: TGTGCCAGCAGCTTAGGGAGGGTCACTGAAGCTTTCTTT; CDR3 protein: CASSLGRVTEAFF
D gene: .; clone size: .; V gene: TRBV5-1; CDR3 length: 13; J gene: TRBJ1-1; CDR3 DNA: TGCGCCAGCAGCTTGGGGGCCAGTAGAGAAGCTTTCTTT; CDR3 protein: CASSLGASREAFF